This T cell receptor (beta chain) stems from a study of blood T cell repertoires in COVID-19 (dated by TCRdb to the early 2020s). General notes on the study: Samples from collaborators originated in the United States, Italy and Spain and spanned both the acute and convalescent phases of COVID-19. The material from the prospective study consisted of cDNA or gDNA derived from T cells, B-cell-depleted T cells, or PBMCs. The dataset comprised deeply sampled blood TCRbeta repertoires from subjects exposed to, actively infected with, or recovered from COVID-19. The repertoires were released in a freely available public database intended as a resource for research on the immune response to SARS-CoV-2. Samples came from the ongoing ImmuneRACE study (first 160 participants) plus 1,254 subjects from 6 global collaborators. A de-identified subject ID, COVID-19 status, age in years and sex were almost always included in the sample metadata. Where available, HLA class I and class II types were obtained from metadata supplied by the sample provider rather than from assay-based typing. The paper as a whole reports these results and caveats: Clinical and demographic metadata were provided uncurated, with the amount varying by source and participant.

TCRbeta CDR3 regions were amplified from genomic DNA using the immunoSEQ Assay, a bias-controlled multiplex PCR. On the study's bioinformatics: Within the assay, amplification of reference gene primers was used to estimate how many nucleated cells each sample contained. To quantify the absolute abundance of each unique TCRbeta CDR3 rearrangement, sequence reads were collapsed and filtered. For each sample, productive Simpson clonality was calculated as the square root of Simpson's diversity index over productive rearrangements. Here the immuneACCESS table is served through TCRdb, limited to in-frame sequences with V and J called. Missing clones are a known gap in these copies; in checked studies unresolved V genes cover under half, and the rest lacks a known reason. The DNA gave D and trimming, while V, J and clone size come from that table. The sample records 200,000 to 300,000 clones, roughly 85% of which are singletons. The leading ten clones occupy approximately 9.6% of the sample.

From the cysteine up to the phenylalanine, the CDR3 has a length of 14 residues. Of the read, only the CDR3 DNA is kept; its 42 bases are in frame from base 1. Trimming leaves V shorter by 4 bases and J shorter by 2 bases, with the junction holding 4 bases beyond the gene matches. Per the germline V gene, SNHLY is the CDR1 and FYNNEI is the CDR2. Participants in the prospective study were aged about 18 to 95 years, lived in 20 to 25 United States geographic areas, and enrolled through a virtual design. In the prospective study, cohorts were assigned on the basis of participant-reported clinical history obtained from a screening survey and a study questionnaire. In the prospective study, whole blood, serum and a nasopharyngeal or oropharyngeal swab were collected from each participant by mobile phlebotomists. Prospective study participants could optionally give additional blood draws and questionnaires over an approximately two-month period. Blood samples from the prospective study were shipped frozen or at room temperature prior to DNA extraction.

Of note for this clone: It lacks a known antigen. One base away there is no much larger clone; base qualities are not given.

The sequence derives from a woman in her fifties or sixties with acute COVID-19. Recombination connected TRBV2 to TRBJ1-1, with 7 central nucleotides matching TRBD1. Input material: PBMCs or T cells enriched from blood (not recorded which). CDR3 sequence: CASSAGQTNTEAFF. The DNA sequence follows: TGTGCCAGCAGTGCGGGACAGACAAACACTGAAGCTTTCTTT.